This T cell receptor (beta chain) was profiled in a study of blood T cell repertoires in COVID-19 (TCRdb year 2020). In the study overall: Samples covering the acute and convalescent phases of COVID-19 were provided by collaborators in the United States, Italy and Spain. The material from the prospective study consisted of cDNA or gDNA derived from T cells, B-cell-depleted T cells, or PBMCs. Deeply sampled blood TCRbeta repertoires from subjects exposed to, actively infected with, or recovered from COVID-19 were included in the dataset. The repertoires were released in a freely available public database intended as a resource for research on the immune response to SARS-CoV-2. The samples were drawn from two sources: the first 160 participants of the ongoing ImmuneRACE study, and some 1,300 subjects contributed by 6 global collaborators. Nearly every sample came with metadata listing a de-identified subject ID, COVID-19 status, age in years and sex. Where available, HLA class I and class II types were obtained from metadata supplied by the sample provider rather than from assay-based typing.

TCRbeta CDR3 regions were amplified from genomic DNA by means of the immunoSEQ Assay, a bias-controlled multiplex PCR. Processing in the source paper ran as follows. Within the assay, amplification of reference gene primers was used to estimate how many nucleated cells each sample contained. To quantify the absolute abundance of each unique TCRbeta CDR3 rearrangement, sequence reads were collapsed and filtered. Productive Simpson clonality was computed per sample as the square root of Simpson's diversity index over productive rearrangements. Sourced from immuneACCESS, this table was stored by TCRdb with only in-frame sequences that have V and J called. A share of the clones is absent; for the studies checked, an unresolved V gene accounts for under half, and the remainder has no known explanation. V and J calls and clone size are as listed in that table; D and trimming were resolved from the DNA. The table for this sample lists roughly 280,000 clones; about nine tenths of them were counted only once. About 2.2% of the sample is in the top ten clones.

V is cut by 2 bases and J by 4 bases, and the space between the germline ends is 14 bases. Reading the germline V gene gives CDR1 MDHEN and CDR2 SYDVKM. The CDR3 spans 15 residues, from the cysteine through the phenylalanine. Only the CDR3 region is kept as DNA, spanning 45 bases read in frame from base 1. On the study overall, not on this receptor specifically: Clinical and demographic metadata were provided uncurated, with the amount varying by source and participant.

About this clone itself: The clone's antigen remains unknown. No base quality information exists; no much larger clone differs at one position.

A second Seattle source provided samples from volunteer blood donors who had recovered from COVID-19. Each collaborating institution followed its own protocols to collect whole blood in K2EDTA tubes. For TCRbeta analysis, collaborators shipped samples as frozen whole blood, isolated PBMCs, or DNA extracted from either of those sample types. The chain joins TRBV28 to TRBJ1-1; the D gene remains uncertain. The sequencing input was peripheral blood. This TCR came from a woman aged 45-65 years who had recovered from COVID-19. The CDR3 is CASSLQVSAGTEAFF. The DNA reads TGTGCCAGCAGTTTACAAGTCAGTGCTGGCACTGAAGCTTTCTTT. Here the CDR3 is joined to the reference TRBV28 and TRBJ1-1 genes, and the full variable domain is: DVKVTQSSRYLVKRTGEKVFLECVQDMDHENMFWYRQDPGLGLRLIYFSYDVKMKEKGDIPEGYSVSREKKERFSLILESASTNQTSMYLCASSLQVSAGTEAFFGQGTRLTVV.